Below, one T cell receptor beta chain is given with its context. Its specificity is unknown. A FACSAria was used to sort CD4+ and CD8+ T cells. These cells came from PBMCs. Extracted RNA was reverse transcribed, and the resulting cDNA served as sequencing template. TCRdb's table, derived via immunoSEQ multiplex PCR, lists solely in-frame clones and lacks some. The sample holds roughly 97,000 clones; roughly 41% are singletons and the top ten take about 1.2%. The data were obtained in a study of CD8+ T cells in alopecia areata. Overall study context: Treatment comprised oral tofacitinib, 5 to 10 mg twice daily, in treated patients. Study conclusions and caveats: Relative to mice, TCR sharing across patients was less clear, a difference possibly HLA-related. Elevated clonality characterized lesional scalp relative to normal scalp, particularly in alopecia totalis/universalis.

The CDR3 has 14 amino acids. The germline gives CDR1 MGHRA, CDR2 YSYEKL. V lost 3 bases, J lost 5 bases, and 4 bases stayed unmatched. The sample was CD4+ T cells sorted from blood. The clonotype was recovered from a human donor with alopecia areata. This rearrangement joins TRBV4-1 to TRBJ2-5; TRBD1 aligns across 9 bases. In nucleotides, the CDR3 is TGCGCCAGCAGCCACAACAGGGGGCGTGAGACCCAGTACTTC. Its translation is CASSHNRGRETQYF.